This is a list of T cell receptor beta chains from one sample in a study of Ad26.COV2.S vaccination and SARS-CoV-2 variants. Libraries were prepared by immunoSEQ multiplex PCR; TCRdb keeps only in-frame clonotypes and omits some of them. The data contain about 350,000 clones, less than 90% of them singletons. The material was peripheral blood, obtained in a trial of Ad26.COV2.S vaccine versus placebo. The receptor set was obtained from a person between 18 and 59 years old who received the Ad26.COV2.S COVID-19 vaccine or a placebo. CDR3s include the opening cysteine and the closing phenylalanine or tryptophan. D genes are given only for firm matches. Rows give clone size only sometimes, using once, few, many, or a class for an expanded clone.

size	V	J	D	CDR3	DNA
-	TRBV19	TRBJ2-7	-	CASSSRGRAEGSYEQYF	TGTGCCAGTAGTTCCCGTGGTAGGGCAGAAGGATCCTACGAGCAGTACTTC
-	TRBV10-2	TRBJ2-5	-	CASTGAYQETQYF	TGCGCCAGCACGGGGGCCTACCAAGAGACCCAGTACTTC
few	TRBV6-5	TRBJ2-7	-	CASKMGDLYEQYF	TGTGCCAGCAAAATGGGGGACCTCTACGAGCAGTACTTC
-	TRBV7-3	TRBJ2-1	-	CASSLGPAGEQFF	TGTGCCAGCAGCTTAGGGCCCGCGGGGGAGCAGTTCTTC
-	TRBV7-3	TRBJ1-2	TRBD1	CASSSTGGGGYTF	TGTGCCAGCAGCTCCACAGGGGGCGGCGGCTACACCTTC
few	TRBV6-2/TRBV6-3	TRBJ1-6	-	CASSYSSGRSYNSPLHF	TGTGCCAGCAGTTACTCTTCAGGGAGGTCCTATAATTCACCCCTCCACTTT
-	TRBV18	TRBJ1-2	-	CASSPSAVSDYGYTF	TGTGCCAGCTCACCATCGGCAGTTTCGGACTATGGCTACACCTTC
-	TRBV12-1	TRBJ1-2	-	CARDWEGYTF	TGTGCCAGGGACTGGGAGGGCTACACCTTC
-	TRBV24-1	TRBJ1-6	TRBD1	CATSGGGDRSPLHF	TGTGCCACCAGTGGTGGCGGGGACAGGTCACCCCTCCACTTT
-	TRBV5-1	TRBJ1-3	-	CASSILGQTGNTIYF	TGCGCCAGCAGCATCCTGGGGCAGACGGGAAACACCATATATTTT
-	TRBV7-6	TRBJ2-1	TRBD2	CASSSAGGSHNEQFF	TGTGCCAGCAGCTCAGCGGGGGGCAGCCACAATGAGCAGTTCTTC
once	TRBV6-5	TRBJ1-1	-	CASSYTSVNTEAFF	TGTGCCAGCAGTTACACCAGTGTGAACACTGAAGCTTTCTTT
-	TRBV11-2	TRBJ2-1	-	CASSLEEGAGASYNEQFF	TGTGCCAGCAGCTTAGAGGAGGGGGCGGGGGCGTCCTACAATGAGCAGTTCTTC
-	TRBV9	TRBJ2-3	TRBD2	CASSATSPDTQYF	TGTGCCAGCAGTGCGACTAGCCCAGATACGCAGTATTTT
-	TRBV30	TRBJ2-7	TRBD1	CAWSPRTGGSEQYF	TGTGCCTGGAGTCCTCGGACAGGGGGGTCCGAGCAGTACTTC
-	TRBV4-3	TRBJ2-4	-	CASSQGGVSTSLGKNIQYF	TGCGCCAGCAGCCAAGGGGGTGTGAGCACTAGCCTTGGCAAAAACATTCAGTACTTC
-	TRBV28	TRBJ1-5	-	CASSSLLAMSNQPQHF	TGTGCCAGCAGTTCCCTCCTGGCCATGAGCAATCAGCCCCAGCATTTT
-	TRBV25-1	TRBJ1-1	-	CASSEYHKTAVF	TGTGCCAGCAGTGAATATCACAAGACAGCCGTCTTT
-	TRBV14	TRBJ2-1	-	CASSWGASLGGEQFF	TGTGCCAGCAGCTGGGGCGCCAGCTTAGGAGGTGAGCAGTTCTTC
-	TRBV5-1	TRBJ1-2	-	CASSLSGQEKVGYTF	TGCGCCAGCAGCTTGTCGGGGCAAGAGAAGGTTGGCTACACCTTC